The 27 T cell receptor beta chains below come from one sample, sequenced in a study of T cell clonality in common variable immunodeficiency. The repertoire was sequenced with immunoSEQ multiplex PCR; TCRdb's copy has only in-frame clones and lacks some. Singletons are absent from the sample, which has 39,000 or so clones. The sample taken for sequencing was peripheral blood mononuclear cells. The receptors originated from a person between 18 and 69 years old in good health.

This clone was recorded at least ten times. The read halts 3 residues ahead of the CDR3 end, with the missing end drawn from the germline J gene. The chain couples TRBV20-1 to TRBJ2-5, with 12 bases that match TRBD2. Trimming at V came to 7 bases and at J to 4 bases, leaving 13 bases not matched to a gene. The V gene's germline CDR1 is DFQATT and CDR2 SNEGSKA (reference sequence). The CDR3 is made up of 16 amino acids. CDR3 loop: CSGPPLAGGFGETQYF. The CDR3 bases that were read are TGCAGTGGCCCGCCCCTAGCGGGAGGGTTTGGAGAGACC.

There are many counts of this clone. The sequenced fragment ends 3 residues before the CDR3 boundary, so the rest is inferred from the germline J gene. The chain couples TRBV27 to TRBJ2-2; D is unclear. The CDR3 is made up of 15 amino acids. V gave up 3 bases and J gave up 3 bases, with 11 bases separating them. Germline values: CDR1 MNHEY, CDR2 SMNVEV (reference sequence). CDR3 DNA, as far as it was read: TGTGCCAGCAGTTTGAGATTATCGGACACCGGGGAG. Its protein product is CASSLRLSDTGE. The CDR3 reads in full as CASSLRLSDTGELFF.

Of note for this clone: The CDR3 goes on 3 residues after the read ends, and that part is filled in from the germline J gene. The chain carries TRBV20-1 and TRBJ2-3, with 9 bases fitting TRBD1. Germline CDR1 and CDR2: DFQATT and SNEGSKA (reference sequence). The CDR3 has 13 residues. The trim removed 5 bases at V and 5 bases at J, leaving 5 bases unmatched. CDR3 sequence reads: CSAPTGGRDTQYF. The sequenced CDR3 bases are TGCAGTGCTCCGACAGGGGGGCGAGATACG.

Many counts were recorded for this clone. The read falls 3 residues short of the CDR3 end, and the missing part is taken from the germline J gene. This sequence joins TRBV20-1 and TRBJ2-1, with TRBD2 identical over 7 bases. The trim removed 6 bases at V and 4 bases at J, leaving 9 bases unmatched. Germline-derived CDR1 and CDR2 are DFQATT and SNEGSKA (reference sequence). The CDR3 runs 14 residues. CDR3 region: CSAPSSGSYNEQFF. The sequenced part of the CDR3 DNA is TGCAGTGCGCCGTCTAGCGGCTCTTACAATGAG.

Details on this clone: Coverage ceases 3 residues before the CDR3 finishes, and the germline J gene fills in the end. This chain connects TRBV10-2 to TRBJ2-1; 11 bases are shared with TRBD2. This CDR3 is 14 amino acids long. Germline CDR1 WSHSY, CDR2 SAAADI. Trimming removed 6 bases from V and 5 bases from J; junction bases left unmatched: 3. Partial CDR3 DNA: TGCGCCAGCAGGGCGGGACTAGCGGACAATGAG. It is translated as CASRAGLADNE. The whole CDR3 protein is CASRAGLADNEQFF.

The CDR3 is CASRRTEGETETQYF. CDR3 bases read: TGTGCCAGCAGGCGAACCGAAGGGGAGACGGAGACG. The rearrangement links TRBV7-9 to TRBJ2-3; D may match TRBD1 or TRBD2 (5 bases each). The sequenced fragment ends 3 residues before the CDR3 boundary, so the rest is inferred from the germline J gene. The germline CDR1 and CDR2 sequences are SEHNR and FQNEAQ (reference sequence). This CDR3 has 15 amino acids.

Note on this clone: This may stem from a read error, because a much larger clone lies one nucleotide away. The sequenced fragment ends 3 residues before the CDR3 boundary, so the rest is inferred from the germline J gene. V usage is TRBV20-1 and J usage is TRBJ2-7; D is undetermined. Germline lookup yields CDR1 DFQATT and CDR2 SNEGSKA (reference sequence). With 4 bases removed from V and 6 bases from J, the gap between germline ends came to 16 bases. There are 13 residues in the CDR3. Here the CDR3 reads CSATPETLGEQYF. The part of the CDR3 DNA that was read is TGCAGTGCTACCCCGGAGACTCTGGGCGAG.

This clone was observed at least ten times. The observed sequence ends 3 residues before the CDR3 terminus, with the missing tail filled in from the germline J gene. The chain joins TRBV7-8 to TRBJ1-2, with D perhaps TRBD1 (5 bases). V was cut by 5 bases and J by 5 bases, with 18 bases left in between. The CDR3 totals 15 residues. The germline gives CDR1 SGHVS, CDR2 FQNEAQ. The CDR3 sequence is CASSSFGTDVYGYTF. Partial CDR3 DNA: TGTGCCAGCAGCAGCTTCGGGACTGACGTTTATGGC.

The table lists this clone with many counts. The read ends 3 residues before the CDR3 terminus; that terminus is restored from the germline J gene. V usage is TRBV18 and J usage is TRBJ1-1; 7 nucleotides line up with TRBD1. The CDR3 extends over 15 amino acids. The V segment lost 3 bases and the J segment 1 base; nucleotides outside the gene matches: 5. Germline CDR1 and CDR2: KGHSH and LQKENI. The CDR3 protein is CASSPRDRQNTEAFF. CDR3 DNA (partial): TGTGCCAGCTCACCTAGGGACAGACAGAACACTGAA. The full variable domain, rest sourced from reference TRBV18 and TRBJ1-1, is NAGVMQNPRHLVRRRGQEARLRCSPMKGHSHVYWYRQLPEEGLKFMVYLQKENIIDESGMPKERFSAEFPKEGPSILRIQQVVRGDSAAYFCASSPRDRQNTEAFFGQGTRLTVV.

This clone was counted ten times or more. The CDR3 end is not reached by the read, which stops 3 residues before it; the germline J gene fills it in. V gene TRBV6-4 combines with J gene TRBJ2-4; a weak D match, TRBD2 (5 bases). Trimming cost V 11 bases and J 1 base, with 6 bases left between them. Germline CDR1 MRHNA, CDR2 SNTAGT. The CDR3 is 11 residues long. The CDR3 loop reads CARGAKNIQYF. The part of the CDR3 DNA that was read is TGTGCCCGAGGGGCCAAAAACATT.

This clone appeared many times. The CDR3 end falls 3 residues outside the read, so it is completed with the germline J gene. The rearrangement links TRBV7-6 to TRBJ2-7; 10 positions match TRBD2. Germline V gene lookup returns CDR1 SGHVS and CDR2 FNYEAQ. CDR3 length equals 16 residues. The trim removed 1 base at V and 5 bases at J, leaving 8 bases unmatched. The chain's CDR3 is CASSLVVTSGSHEQYF. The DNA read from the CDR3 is TGTGCCAGCAGCTTAGTTGTGACTAGCGGGTCGCACGAG.

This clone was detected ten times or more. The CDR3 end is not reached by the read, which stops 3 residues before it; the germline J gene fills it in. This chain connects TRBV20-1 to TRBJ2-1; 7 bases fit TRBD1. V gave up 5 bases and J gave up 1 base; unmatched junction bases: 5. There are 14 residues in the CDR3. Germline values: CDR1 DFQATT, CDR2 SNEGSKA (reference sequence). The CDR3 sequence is CSAPSGQSYNEQFF. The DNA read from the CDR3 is TGCAGTGCTCCTTCGGGACAGTCCTACAATGAG.

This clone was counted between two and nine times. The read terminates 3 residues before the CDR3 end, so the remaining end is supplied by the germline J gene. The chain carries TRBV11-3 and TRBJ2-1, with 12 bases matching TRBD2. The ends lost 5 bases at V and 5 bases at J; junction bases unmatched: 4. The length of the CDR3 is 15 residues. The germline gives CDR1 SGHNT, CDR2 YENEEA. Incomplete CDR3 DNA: TGTGCCAGCAGCCAGGGACTAGCGGGCAACAATGAG. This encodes CASSQGLAGNNE. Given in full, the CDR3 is CASSQGLAGNNEQFF. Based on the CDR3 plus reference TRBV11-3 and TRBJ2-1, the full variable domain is EAGVVQSPRYKIIEKKQPVAFWCNPISGHNTLYWYLQNLGQGPELLIRYENEEAVDDSQLPKDRFSAERLKGVDSTLKIQPAELGDSAVYLCASSQGLAGNNEQFFGPGTRLTVL.

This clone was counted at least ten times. The CDR3 sequence: CASSRSGTGTYEQYF. Partial CDR3 DNA: TGTGCCAGCTCCCGCTCCGGGACAGGGACCTACGAG. The rearrangement joins TRBV18 to TRBJ2-7, with 9 bases that match TRBD1. The observed sequence ends 3 residues before the CDR3 terminus, with the missing tail filled in from the germline J gene. The CDR3 is 15 amino acids. Germline loops: CDR1 KGHSH, CDR2 LQKENI. V was clipped by 6 bases and J by 2 bases; unmatched bases: 8.

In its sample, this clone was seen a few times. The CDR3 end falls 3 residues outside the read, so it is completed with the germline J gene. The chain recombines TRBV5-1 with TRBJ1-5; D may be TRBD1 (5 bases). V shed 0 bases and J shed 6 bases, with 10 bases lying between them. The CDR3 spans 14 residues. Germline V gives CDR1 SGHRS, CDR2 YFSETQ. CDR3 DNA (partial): TGCGCCAGCAGCTTGGGGGGGGAGAGTCAGCCC. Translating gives CASSLGGESQP. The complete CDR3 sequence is CASSLGGESQPQHF. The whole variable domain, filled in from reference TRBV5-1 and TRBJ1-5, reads KAGVTQTPRYLIKTRGQQVTLSCSPISGHRSVSWYQQTPGQGLQFLFEYFSETQRNKGNFPGRFSGRQFSNSRSEMNVSTLELGDSALYLCASSLGGESQPQHFGDGTRLSIL.

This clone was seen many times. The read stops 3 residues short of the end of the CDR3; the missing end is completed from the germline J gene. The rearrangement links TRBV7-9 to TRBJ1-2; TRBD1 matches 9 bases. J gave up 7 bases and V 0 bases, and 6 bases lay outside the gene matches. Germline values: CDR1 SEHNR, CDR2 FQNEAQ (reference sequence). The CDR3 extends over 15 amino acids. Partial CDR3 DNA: TGTGCCAGCAGCTTAGCCGGTTCGGGACAGGGTGGC. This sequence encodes CASSLAGSGQGG. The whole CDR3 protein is CASSLAGSGQGGYTF.

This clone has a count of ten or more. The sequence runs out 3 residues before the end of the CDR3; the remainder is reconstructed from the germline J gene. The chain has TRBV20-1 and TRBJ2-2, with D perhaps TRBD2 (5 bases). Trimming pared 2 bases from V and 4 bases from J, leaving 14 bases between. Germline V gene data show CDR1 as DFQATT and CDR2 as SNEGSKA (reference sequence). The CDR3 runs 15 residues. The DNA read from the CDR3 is TGCAGTGCTAGAATGAGCGGTTCTGGCACCGGGGAG. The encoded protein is CSARMSGSGTGE. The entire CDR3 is CSARMSGSGTGELFF.

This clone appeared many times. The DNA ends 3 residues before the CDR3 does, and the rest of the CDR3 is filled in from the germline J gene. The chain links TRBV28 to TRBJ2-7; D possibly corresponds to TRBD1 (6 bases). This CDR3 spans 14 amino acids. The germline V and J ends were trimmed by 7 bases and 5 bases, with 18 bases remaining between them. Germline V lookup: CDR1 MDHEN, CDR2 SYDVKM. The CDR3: CASIPGGSSHEQYF. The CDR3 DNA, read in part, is TGTGCCAGCATTCCTGGGGGCAGTTCCCACGAG. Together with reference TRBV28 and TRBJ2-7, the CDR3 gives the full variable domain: DVKVTQSSRYLVKRTGEKVFLECVQDMDHENMFWYRQDPGLGLRLIYFSYDVKMKEKGDIPEGYSVSREKKERFSLILESASTNQTSMYLCASIPGGSSHEQYFGPGTRLTVT.

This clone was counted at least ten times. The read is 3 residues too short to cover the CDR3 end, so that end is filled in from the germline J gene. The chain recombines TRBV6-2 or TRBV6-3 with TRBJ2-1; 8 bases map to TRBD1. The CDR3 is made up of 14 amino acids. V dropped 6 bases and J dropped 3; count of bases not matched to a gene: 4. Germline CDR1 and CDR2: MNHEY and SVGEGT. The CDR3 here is CASSLGQGYNEQFF. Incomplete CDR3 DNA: TGTGCCAGCAGCCTCGGACAGGGCTACAATGAG.

CDR3 DNA, as far as it was read: TGCGCCAGCAGGGGACTGGGGCGGCTGAACACCGGGGAG. Protein: CASRGLGRLNTGE. The entire CDR3 sequence reads CASRGLGRLNTGELFF. The chain combines TRBV10-2 with TRBJ2-2; tentatively, D is TRBD2 (6 bases). The CDR3 end lies 3 residues beyond the end of the read and is filled in from the germline J gene. The V gene's germline CDR1 is WSHSY and CDR2 SAAADI. Trimming shortened V by 6 bases and J by 1 base, and 15 bases separated the two germline ends. The CDR3 consists of 16 residues.

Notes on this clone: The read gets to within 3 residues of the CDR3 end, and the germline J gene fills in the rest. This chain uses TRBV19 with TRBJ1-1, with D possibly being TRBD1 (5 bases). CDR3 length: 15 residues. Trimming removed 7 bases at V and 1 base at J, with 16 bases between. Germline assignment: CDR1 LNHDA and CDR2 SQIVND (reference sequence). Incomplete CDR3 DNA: TGTGCCAGTACGTGGGGGGGACTGGAGAACACTGAA. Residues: CASTWGGLENTE. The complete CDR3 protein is CASTWGGLENTEAFF.

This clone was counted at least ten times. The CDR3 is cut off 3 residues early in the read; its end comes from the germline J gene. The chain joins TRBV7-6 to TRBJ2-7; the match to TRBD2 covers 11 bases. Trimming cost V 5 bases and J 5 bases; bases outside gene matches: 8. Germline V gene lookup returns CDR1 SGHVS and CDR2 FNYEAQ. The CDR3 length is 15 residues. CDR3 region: CASSKAASGRNEQYF. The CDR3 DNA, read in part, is TGTGCCAGCAGCAAGGCTGCTAGCGGGAGGAACGAG.

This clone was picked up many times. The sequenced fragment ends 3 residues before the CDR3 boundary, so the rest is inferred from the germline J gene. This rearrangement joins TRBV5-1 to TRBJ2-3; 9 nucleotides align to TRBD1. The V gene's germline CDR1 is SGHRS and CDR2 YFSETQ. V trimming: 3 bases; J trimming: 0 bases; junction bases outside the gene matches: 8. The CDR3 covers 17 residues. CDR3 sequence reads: CASSSRDRATSTDTQYF. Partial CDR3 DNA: TGCGCCAGCAGCTCTAGGGACAGGGCAACCAGCACAGATACG. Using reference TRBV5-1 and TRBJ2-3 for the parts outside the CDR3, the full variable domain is KAGVTQTPRYLIKTRGQQVTLSCSPISGHRSVSWYQQTPGQGLQFLFEYFSETQRNKGNFPGRFSGRQFSNSRSEMNVSTLELGDSALYLCASSSRDRATSTDTQYFGPGTRLTVL.

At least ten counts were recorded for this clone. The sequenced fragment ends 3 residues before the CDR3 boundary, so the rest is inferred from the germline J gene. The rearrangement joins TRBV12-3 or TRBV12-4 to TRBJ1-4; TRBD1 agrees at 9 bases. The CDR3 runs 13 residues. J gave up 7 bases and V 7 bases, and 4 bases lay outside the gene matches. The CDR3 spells CASKRDRVEKLFF. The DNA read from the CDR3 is TGTGCCAGCAAACGGGACAGGGTTGAAAAA.

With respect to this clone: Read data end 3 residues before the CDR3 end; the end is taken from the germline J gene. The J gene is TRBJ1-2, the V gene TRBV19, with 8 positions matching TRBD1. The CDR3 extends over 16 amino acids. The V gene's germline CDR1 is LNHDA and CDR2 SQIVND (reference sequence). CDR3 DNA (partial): TGTGCCAGTAGTGGGCCCGCAGGGGGCCCTAACAATGAC. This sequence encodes CASSGPAGGPNND. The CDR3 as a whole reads CASSGPAGGPNNDYTF.

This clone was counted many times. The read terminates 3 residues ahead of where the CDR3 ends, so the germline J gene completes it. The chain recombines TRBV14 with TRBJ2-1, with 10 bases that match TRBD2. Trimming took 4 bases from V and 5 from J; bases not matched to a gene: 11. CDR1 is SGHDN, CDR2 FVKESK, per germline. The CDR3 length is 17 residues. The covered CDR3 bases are TGTGCCAGCAGCCCAATTAAAGGACTAGCGGATGACAATGAG. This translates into CASSPIKGLADDNE. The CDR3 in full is CASSPIKGLADDNEQFF.

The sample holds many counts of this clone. The CDR3 bases that were read are TGTGCCAGCAGCCAAGAAAGCGGGACAGCAAATCAGCCC. This gives the protein CASSQESGTANQP. The CDR3 as a whole reads CASSQESGTANQPQHF. The rearrangement joins TRBV14 to TRBJ1-5, with 7 bases matching TRBD1. The read stops 3 residues short of the end of the CDR3; the missing end is completed from the germline J gene. Looked up from germline, CDR1 is SGHDN and CDR2 is FVKESK. The V and J ends lost 0 bases and 4 bases, in that order; junction bases with no gene match: 6. This CDR3 has 16 residues.